These 24 T cell receptor beta chains originate from one sample sequenced in a study of cytomegalovirus exposure and HLA in healthy donors. The study ran its PCR with 60 Vbeta and 13 Jbeta primers. Some clones are missing from TCRdb's copy, which holds only in-frame ones; the method was immunoSEQ multiplex PCR. The sample contains around 130,000 clones, 70% to 85% of which appear only once. Sequenced sample: PBMCs. The receptors come from a boy between 2 and 10 years old in good health and CMV-seronegative.

This clone was seen a handful of times. The chain links TRBV7-2 to TRBJ1-1; 7 bases are a match to TRBD1. Germline V gives CDR1 SGHTA, CDR2 FQGNSA. V dropped 0 bases and J dropped 5; count of bases not matched to a gene: 3. This CDR3 is 14 amino acids long. CDR3: CASSLARQGTEAFF. As DNA, the CDR3 is TGTGCCAGCAGCTTAGCCCGACAGGGTACTGAAGCTTTCTTT.

The chain uses TRBV2 and TRBJ2-7; the D is unclear. V was cut by 7 bases and J by 6 bases, with 10 bases left in between. CDR1 is SNHLY and CDR2 is FYNNEI in the germline V gene. This CDR3 region has 11 residues. The CDR3: CASMRFGEQYF. DNA for the CDR3: TGTGCCAGCATGAGGTTTGGCGAGCAGTACTTC.

The chain joins TRBV30 to TRBJ1-2; TRBD1 might be the D (5 bases). This CDR3 has 13 residues. V lost 0 bases to trimming and J lost 7 bases, with 12 bases between them. Germline CDR1 is GTSNPN and CDR2 is SVGIG (reference sequence). The CDR3 is CAWSVFGGSGYTF. The CDR3 DNA reads TGTGCCTGGAGTGTATTTGGGGGGAGTGGCTACACCTTC.

The chain is built from TRBV7-9 and TRBJ2-3; a weak D match, TRBD2 (5 bases). Per germline, CDR1 SEHNR and CDR2 FQNEAQ (reference sequence). The CDR3 covers 16 residues. V was cut by 5 bases and J by 1 base, with 16 bases left in between. CDR3 nucleotide sequence: TGTGCCAGCAGCCCCGACGCCTTGCGGGGCACAGATACGCAGTATTTT. Translating gives CASSPDALRGTDTQYF.

The genes are TRBV5-4 and TRBJ2-5; unclear D gene. The CDR3 totals 13 residues. CDR1 is SGHNT and CDR2 is YYREEE in the germline V gene (reference sequence). V dropped 0 bases and J dropped 4 bases, with 7 bases sitting between them. CDR3 bases: TGTGCCAGCAGCTTGGGAGTCCCAGAGACCCAGTACTTC. Translating it yields CASSLGVPETQYF.

The table lists this clone with a few counts. The gene calls are TRBV6-1 and TRBJ1-5; D is possibly TRBD1 (5 bases). This CDR3 has 14 residues. Germline V lookup: CDR1 MNHNS, CDR2 SASEGT. V gave up 1 base and J gave up 6 bases, with 10 bases separating them. The CDR3 DNA follows: TGTGCCAGCAGTGAAGGGGGGGAGGCTCAGCCCCAGCATTTT. Residues: CASSEGGEAQPQHF.

The J gene is TRBJ2-1, the V gene TRBV7-3; D may be TRBD2 (6 bases). This CDR3 is 15 amino acids long. The germline V gene encodes CDR1 SGHTA and CDR2 FQGTGA. Trimming removed 1 base from V and 8 bases from J, with 15 bases in between. The CDR3 DNA reads as TGTGCCAGCAGCTTAAGTATGGGCAGGGAGGATGAGCAGTTCTTC. Protein product: CASSLSMGREDEQFF.

The chain is built from TRBV19 and TRBJ1-2, with D perhaps matching TRBD1 (6 bases). Per germline, CDR1 LNHDA and CDR2 SQIVND (reference sequence). This CDR3 contains 15 residues. Trimming cost V 3 bases and J 1 base, with 12 bases left between them. In DNA, the CDR3 is TGTGCCAGTAGTATGGGGGACAACAGTAACTATGGCTACACCTTC. Its translation: CASSMGDNSNYGYTF.

The chain links TRBV30 to TRBJ1-5; TRBD1 might be the D (5 bases). The CDR3 has 16 amino acids. Germline CDR1 GTSNPN, CDR2 SVGIG (reference sequence). V lost 0 bases to trimming and J lost 1 base, with 13 bases between them. This chain's CDR3 is CAWSVLGKGSNQPQHF. Here the CDR3 DNA reads TGTGCCTGGAGTGTATTGGGGAAGGGGAGCAATCAGCCCCAGCATTTT.

The DNA of the CDR3 is TGCGCCAGCAGCTTTGGACAGCCCGGGGAGCCCCAGCATTTT. Its translation: CASSFGQPGEPQHF. The rearrangement joins TRBV5-1 to TRBJ1-5, with a weak D call TRBD1 (6 bases). The germline V and J ends were trimmed by 2 bases and 8 bases, with 14 bases remaining between them. CDR1 is SGHRS, CDR2 YFSETQ, per germline. The CDR3 covers 14 residues.

CDR3: CASRTYNSPLHF. The CDR3 DNA reads TGCGCCAGCAGGACTTATAATTCACCCCTCCACTTT. V is TRBV4-1 and J is TRBJ1-6; no firm D call. V dropped 6 bases and J dropped 4 bases, with 4 bases sitting between them. There are 12 residues in the CDR3. CDR1 and CDR2 from the germline V gene are MGHRA and YSYEKL.

The chain combines TRBV6-5 with TRBJ2-7; D remains unclear. The CDR3 length is 14 residues. Per germline, CDR1 MNHEY and CDR2 SVGAGI. V was pared by 2 bases and J by 2 bases, with 10 bases between. CDR3 residues: CASSYKLRPYEQYF. The CDR3 DNA sequence: TGTGCCAGCAGTTACAAGCTCAGGCCCTACGAGCAGTACTTC.

This chain links TRBV27 with TRBJ1-4; a possible D gene is TRBD1 (6 bases). Germline lookup yields CDR1 MNHEY and CDR2 SMNVEV (reference sequence). The CDR3 consists of 16 residues. V was pared by 5 bases and J by 6 bases, with 19 bases between. The CDR3 sequence: CASSTTGGLRHEKLFF. As DNA, the CDR3 is TGTGCCAGCAGTACGACGGGGGGCTTAAGGCATGAAAAACTGTTTTTT.

The table lists this clone with a count of one. V and J are TRBV19 and TRBJ1-6; tentatively, D is TRBD1 (6 bases). CDR1 LNHDA and CDR2 SQIVND come from the germline V gene (reference sequence). The CDR3 extends over 15 amino acids. The V gene lost 1 base and the J gene lost 6 bases, with 10 bases spanning the gap. CDR3 DNA: TGTGCCAGTAGTATAGGGGAAGGGGGTAATTCACCCCTCCACTTT. The encoded protein is CASSIGEGGNSPLHF.

The gene calls are TRBV5-1 and TRBJ2-5, with a weak D call TRBD1 (5 bases). The germline CDR1 and CDR2 sequences are SGHRS and YFSETQ. The length of the CDR3 is 15 residues. V lost 4 bases and J lost 0, with 13 bases in between. The CDR3 DNA follows: TGCGCCAGCAGCCCAGGGCGGCTGTACCAAGAGACCCAGTACTTC. It translates to CASSPGRLYQETQYF.

This clone was picked up a small number of times. The chain has TRBV10-3 and TRBJ1-4; TRBD1 might be the D (5 bases). In germline, CDR1 is ENHRY, CDR2 SYGVKD. The CDR3 is 16 residues long. V shed 0 bases and J shed 2 bases, with 10 bases lying between them. For the CDR3, the DNA is TGTGCCATCAGTGAGTCTCCGGGGGTGACTAATGAAAAACTGTTTTTT. Protein product: CAISESPGVTNEKLFF.

A single count supports this clone. The chain couples TRBV6-1 to TRBJ1-1; D gene ambiguous. Trimming left V 3 bases short and J 1 base short, with 12 bases between. Germline-derived CDR1 and CDR2 are MNHNS and SASEGT. The CDR3 totals 15 residues. The CDR3 sequence: CASSEREGRNTEAFF. CDR3 DNA sequence: TGTGCCAGCAGTGAGAGGGAAGGGCGGAACACTGAAGCTTTCTTT.

V is TRBV6-4 and J is TRBJ1-5; 9 bases map to TRBD1. The germline V gene has CDR1 MRHNA and CDR2 SNTAGT. Trimming at V came to 6 bases and at J to 4 bases, leaving 10 bases not matched to a gene. CDR3 length: 16 residues. CDR3 sequence reads: CASRQTKDRGNQPQHF. As DNA, the CDR3 is TGTGCCAGCAGACAAACAAAAGACAGGGGGAATCAGCCCCAGCATTTT.

The chain links TRBV6-1 to TRBJ1-1, with TRBD1 as a possible D gene (5 bases). From germline, CDR1 is MNHNS and CDR2 SASEGT. The CDR3 loop spans 14 amino acids. Trimming stripped 6 bases from V and 1 base from J, with 12 bases between. This CDR3 is CASRETGPNTEAFF. CDR3 DNA: TGTGCCAGCAGGGAAACAGGACCGAACACTGAAGCTTTCTTT.

This clone was seen a few times. In DNA form, the CDR3 reads TGTGCCAGCACACTATTGGGGCTTAGCGGGAGACCCTACAATGAGCAGTTCTTC. This translates into CASTLLGLSGRPYNEQFF. The V call is TRBV28, the J call TRBJ2-1, with 9 bases identical to TRBD2. After removal of 7 bases from V and 2 bases from J, the junction contained 15 bases not matched to a gene. Germline CDR1 is MDHEN and CDR2 is SYDVKM. The CDR3 sequence is 18 residues long. Using reference TRBV28 and TRBJ2-1 for the parts outside the CDR3, the full variable domain is DVKVTQSSRYLVKRTGEKVFLECVQDMDHENMFWYRQDPGLGLRLIYFSYDVKMKEKGDIPEGYSVSREKKERFSLILESASTNQTSMYLCASTLLGLSGRPYNEQFFGPGTRLTVL.

The chain links TRBV7-9 to TRBJ2-3; TRBD2 aligns across 10 bases. After removal of 1 base from V and 1 base from J, the junction contained 2 bases not matched to a gene. CDR1 and CDR2 from the germline V gene are SEHNR and FQNEAQ (reference sequence). This CDR3 has 16 residues. CDR3 bases: TGTGCCAGCAGCTTAGGCGGACTAGCGGGCACAGATACGCAGTATTTT. It specifies CASSLGGLAGTDTQYF.

This clone showed up just once. This rearrangement joins TRBV15 to TRBJ1-2; TRBD1 agrees at 9 bases. The CDR3 sequence is 15 residues long. The V and J ends lost 3 bases and 7 bases, in that order; junction bases with no gene match: 9. Germline assignment: CDR1 LNHNV and CDR2 YYDKDF (reference sequence). The CDR3 DNA reads as TGTGCCACCAGCAGGACAGGACAGGGGATGGCTGGCTACACCTTC. Translation gives CATSRTGQGMAGYTF.

V and J are TRBV25-1 and TRBJ2-2, with TRBD1 matching over 9 bases. CDR1 is MGHDK and CDR2 is SYGVNS in the germline V gene. This CDR3 is built from 16 residues. The V and J ends lost 4 bases and 7 bases, in that order; junction bases with no gene match: 10. CDR3 sequence reads: CASSVGWTGVVGELFF. The CDR3 DNA is TGTGCCAGCAGTGTCGGCTGGACAGGGGTGGTCGGGGAGCTGTTTTTT.

This clone was detected a few times. The genes are TRBV9 and TRBJ2-1; 8 positions agree with TRBD1. This CDR3 is 16 amino acids long. Germline V gene lookup returns CDR1 SGDLS and CDR2 YYNGEE. Trimming at V came to 4 bases and at J to 4 bases, leaving 10 bases not matched to a gene. The CDR3 reads CASSTRGRQFYNEQFF. The CDR3 nucleotides read TGTGCCAGCAGCACCAGGGGGCGCCAGTTTTACAATGAGCAGTTCTTC.